This record looks at one T cell receptor beta chain sequence and its context. Its antigen target is currently unknown. Nothing much larger sits one base from this clone, and base qualities are not available. This sample was taken from a study of shared clonotypes between healthy human individuals (dated by TCRdb to the early 2020s). About the full investigation: The cohort included three men and a couple of women between 18 and 49 years of age. Blood TCR repertoires of five healthy adults were deeply sequenced to estimate repertoire size and the extent of clonotype sharing between individuals. To increase sequencing depth and limit assay-specific biases, TCR repertoire library preparation and sequencing were carried out by different laboratories using diverse techniques. For each donor, three plates each were used for CD4 naive and CD4 memory, two plates were used for CD8 naive, and one plate was used for CD8 memory. Leukapheresis yielded between about 0.85 and 9 billion PBMCs per donor. The full study reports these points: Estimated clonotype richness was generally larger for naive than for memory subsets. Compared with non-shared clonotypes, the clonotypes found in all four sorted-subset donors had higher generation probabilities. Based on pairwise subsampling, the degree of clonotype sharing among donors was expected to be affected by sequencing depth. About 4.5% of naive CD4, roughly 3.5% of naive CD8, approximately 2% of memory CD4, and approximately 0.39% of memory CD8 clonotypes were shared across several donors. Incomplete sequencing was indicated by rarefaction of sorted-subset datasets, despite the large sequencing depth. The small number of donors limited the genetic and exposure-history diversity represented. Sampling was restricted to blood, and TCR repertoires in tissue are likely to differ from TCR repertoires in blood.

V is cut by 3 bases and J by 3 bases, and the space between the germline ends is 7 bases. There are 13 amino acids in the CDR3, from cysteine to phenylalanine inclusive. The read is trimmed to its CDR3 DNA, 39 bases read in frame from base 1. CDR1 and CDR2, per the germline V gene (reference sequence), are PRHDT and FYEKMQ. TCR CDR3 regions were amplified from genomic DNA by multiplex PCR using the deep immunoSEQ assay. Extracted genomic DNA from each cell subset was spread evenly across all wells of several immunoSEQ 96-well plates, with each plate serving as a replicate. For sorted subsets, roughly 200 ng of genomic DNA, equivalent to 25,000 to 35,000 T cell genomes, went into each replicate PCR. Purified libraries were quantified with a Qubit 3.0 fluorometer, sized on a Bioanalyzer 2100, and re-quantified with the KAPA Library Quantification kit. Every immunoSEQ 96-well plate was sequenced on a separate single-read 150-cycle Illumina NextSeq 550 flow cell. As for the original processing: Because the immunoSEQ output included only junctional sequences and no quality scores, the filtering could not be the same as the filtering used for full-length reads. Sequences were annotated with PyIR, a Python wrapper for IgBLAST v1.9, using IMGT germline references to assign V/J genes and CDR3. Reads were removed for weak V/J assignments (E-value above 1e-6), missing CDR3, stop codons, out-of-frame junctions, or ambiguous translated residues. A V3J clonotype was defined by an identical inferred V gene, J gene, and CDR3 amino acid sequence. Percentage overlap between repertoires was computed as shared unique clonotypes divided by the size of the smaller repertoire. Richness of each repertoire was evaluated using RTK rarefaction, the Chao1 estimator, and Recon v2.1 estimates of unobserved clonotypes. For all TCRbeta clonotypes obtained by the gDNA method from a handful of donors, generation probabilities were computed with OLGA. This is the immuneACCESS table as TCRdb keeps it, with only in-frame sequences that have V and J called. A part of the clones is gone; compared with another copy, unresolved V genes explain less than half, and the rest is unexplained. V, J and clone size were drawn from that table, and D and trimming were deduced from the DNA. The sample contains under 2.5 million clones, under 95% of them found a single time. Of the sample, approximately 0.4% falls within the top ten clones.

The donors were healthy, HIV-negative adults who had no recently reported acute infections or vaccinations. Only Caucasian adults living in Nashville, Tennessee, USA were represented among the donors. Magnetic negative selection was used to enrich CD4+ T cells, after which naive cells were positively selected on CD45RA and the negative fraction became the memory subset. Blood was obtained by leukapheresis, after which PBMCs were separated by Ficoll-Histopaque density gradient centrifugation and cryopreserved in liquid nitrogen vapor phase. Analytical flow cytometry was used to check the purity and quantity of each magnetically sorted T cell population. Genomic DNA was isolated from each sorted fraction and quantified by UV absorbance on a Nanodrop 2000c.

The sequence came from a man aged 18 to 30 in good health. Some clones in this sample may be carry-over from other donors' samples. The V and J genes are TRBV13 and TRBJ2-3; there is no confident call for the D gene. Sequenced: naive CD4+ T cells from PBMCs. The cell subset or site label, read with the paper, signifies: CD45RA+ positively selected. The CDR3 here reads CASSFRETDTQYF. Read as DNA, the sequence is TGTGCCAGCAGCTTCAGAGAAACAGATACGCAGTATTTT. Reference TRBV13 and TRBJ2-3 proteins supply the regions before and after the CDR3; the full variable domain is: AAGVIQSPRHLIKEKRETATLKCYPIPRHDTVYWYQQGPGQDPQFLISFYEKMQSDKGSIPDRFSAQQFSDYHSELNMSSLELGDSALYFCASSFRETDTQYFGPGTRLTVL.